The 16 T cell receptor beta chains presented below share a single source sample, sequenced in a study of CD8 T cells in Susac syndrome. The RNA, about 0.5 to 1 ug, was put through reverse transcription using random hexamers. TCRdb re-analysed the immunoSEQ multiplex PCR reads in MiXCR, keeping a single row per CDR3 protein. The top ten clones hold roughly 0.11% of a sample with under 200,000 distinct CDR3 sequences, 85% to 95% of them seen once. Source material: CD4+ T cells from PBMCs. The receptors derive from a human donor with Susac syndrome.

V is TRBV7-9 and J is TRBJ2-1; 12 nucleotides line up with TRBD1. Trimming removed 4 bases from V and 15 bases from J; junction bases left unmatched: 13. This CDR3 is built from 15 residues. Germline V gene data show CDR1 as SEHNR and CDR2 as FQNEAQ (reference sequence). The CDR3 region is CASSSPGTGGVLPFF. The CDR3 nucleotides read TGTGCCAGCAGCTCTCCCGGGACAGGGGGCGTATTACCGTTCTTC. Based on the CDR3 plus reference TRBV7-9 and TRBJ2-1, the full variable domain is DTGVSQNPRHKITKRGQNVTFRCDPISEHNRLYWYRQTLGQGPEFLTYFQNEAQLEKSRLLSDRFSAERPKGSFSTLEIQRTEQGDSAMYLCASSSPGTGGVLPFFGPGTRLTVL.

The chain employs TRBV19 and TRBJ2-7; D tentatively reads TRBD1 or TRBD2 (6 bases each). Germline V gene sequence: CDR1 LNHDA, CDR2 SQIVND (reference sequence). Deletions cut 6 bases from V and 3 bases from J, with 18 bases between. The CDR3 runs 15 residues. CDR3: CASRLGGGGLYEQYF. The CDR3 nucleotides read TGTGCCAGTAGGCTGGGGGGCGGAGGACTCTACGAGCAGTACTTC.

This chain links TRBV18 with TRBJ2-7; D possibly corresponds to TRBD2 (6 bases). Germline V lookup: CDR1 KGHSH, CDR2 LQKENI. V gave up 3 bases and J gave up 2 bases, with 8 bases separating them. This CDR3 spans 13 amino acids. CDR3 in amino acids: CASSPRDAYEQYF. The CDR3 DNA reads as TGTGCCAGCTCACCGCGGGACGCCTACGAGCAGTACTTC. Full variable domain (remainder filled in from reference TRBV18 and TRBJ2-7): NAGVMQNPRHLVRRRGQEARLRCSPMKGHSHVYWYRQLPEEGLKFMVYLQKENIIDESGMPKERFSAEFPKEGPSILRIQQVVRGDSAAYFCASSPRDAYEQYFGPGTRLTVT.

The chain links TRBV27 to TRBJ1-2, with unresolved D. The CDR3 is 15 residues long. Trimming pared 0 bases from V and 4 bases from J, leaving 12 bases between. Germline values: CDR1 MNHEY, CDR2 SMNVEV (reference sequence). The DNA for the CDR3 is TGTGCCAGCAGTTTATCGGGTAGGGTTGGCTATGGCTACACCTTC. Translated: CASSLSGRVGYGYTF.

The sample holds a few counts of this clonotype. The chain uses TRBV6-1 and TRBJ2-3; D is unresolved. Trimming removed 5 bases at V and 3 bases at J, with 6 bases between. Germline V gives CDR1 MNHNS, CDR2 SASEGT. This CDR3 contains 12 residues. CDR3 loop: CASSLETDTQYF. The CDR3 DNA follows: TGTGCCAGCAGTTTAGAGACAGATACGCAGTATTTT.

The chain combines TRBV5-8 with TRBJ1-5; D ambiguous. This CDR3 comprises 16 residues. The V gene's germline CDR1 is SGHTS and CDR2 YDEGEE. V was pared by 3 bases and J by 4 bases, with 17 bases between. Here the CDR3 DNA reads TGTGCCAGCAGCTCCGGCCGGATCAGCGGGAATCAGCCCCAGCATTTT. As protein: CASSSGRISGNQPQHF.

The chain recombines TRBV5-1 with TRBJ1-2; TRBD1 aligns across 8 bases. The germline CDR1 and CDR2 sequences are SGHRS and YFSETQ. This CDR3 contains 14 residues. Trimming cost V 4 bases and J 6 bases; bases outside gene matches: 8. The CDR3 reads CASSAGQGSNGYTF. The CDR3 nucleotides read TGCGCCAGCAGCGCAGGACAGGGATCGAATGGCTACACCTTC.

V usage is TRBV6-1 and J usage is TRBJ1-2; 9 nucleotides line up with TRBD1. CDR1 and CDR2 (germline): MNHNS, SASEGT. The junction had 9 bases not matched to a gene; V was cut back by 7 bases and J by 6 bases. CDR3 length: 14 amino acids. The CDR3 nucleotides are TGTGCCAGCACCCCACAGGGGGCGATCAATGGCTACACCTTC. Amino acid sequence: CASTPQGAINGYTF.

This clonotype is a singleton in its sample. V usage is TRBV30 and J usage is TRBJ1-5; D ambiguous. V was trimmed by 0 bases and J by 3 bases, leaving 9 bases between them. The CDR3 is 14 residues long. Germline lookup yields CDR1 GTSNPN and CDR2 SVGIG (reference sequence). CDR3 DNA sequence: TGTGCCTGGAGTGTAGGAGGGTACAATCAGCCCCAGCATTTT. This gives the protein CAWSVGGYNQPQHF.

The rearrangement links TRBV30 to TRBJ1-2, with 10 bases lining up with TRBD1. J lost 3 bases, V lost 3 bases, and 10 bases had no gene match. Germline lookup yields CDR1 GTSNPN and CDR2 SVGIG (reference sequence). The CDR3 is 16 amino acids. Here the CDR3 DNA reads TGTGCCTGGAGGTTTTACCGGGACAGGGGTGACTATGGCTACACCTTC. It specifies CAWRFYRDRGDYGYTF.

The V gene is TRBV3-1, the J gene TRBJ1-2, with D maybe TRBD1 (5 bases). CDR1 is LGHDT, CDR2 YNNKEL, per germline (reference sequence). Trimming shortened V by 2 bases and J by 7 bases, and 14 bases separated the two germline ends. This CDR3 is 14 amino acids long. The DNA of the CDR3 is TGTGCCAGCAGCCAACTCAGGGAAGGCTCTGGCTACACCTTC. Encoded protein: CASSQLREGSGYTF. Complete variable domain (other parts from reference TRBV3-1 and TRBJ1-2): DTAVSQTPKYLVTQMGNDKSIKCEQNLGHDTMYWYKQDSKKFLKIMFSYNNKELIINETVPNRFSPKSPDKAHLNLHINSLELGDSAVYFCASSQLREGSGYTFGSGTRLTVV.

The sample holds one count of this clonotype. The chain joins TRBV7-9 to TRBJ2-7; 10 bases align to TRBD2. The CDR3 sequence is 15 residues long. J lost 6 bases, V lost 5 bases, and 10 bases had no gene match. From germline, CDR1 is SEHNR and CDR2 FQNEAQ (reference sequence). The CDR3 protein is CASSPTSGRVGEQYF. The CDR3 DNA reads TGTGCCAGCAGCCCGACTAGCGGGCGAGTCGGCGAGCAGTACTTC.

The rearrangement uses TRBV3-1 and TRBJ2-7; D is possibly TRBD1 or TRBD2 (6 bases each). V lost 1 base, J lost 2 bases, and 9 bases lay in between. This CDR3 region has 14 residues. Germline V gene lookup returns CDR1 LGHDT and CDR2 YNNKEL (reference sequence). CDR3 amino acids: CASSQGGATYEQYF. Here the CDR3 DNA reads TGTGCCAGCAGCCAAGGGGGGGCTACCTACGAGCAGTACTTC.

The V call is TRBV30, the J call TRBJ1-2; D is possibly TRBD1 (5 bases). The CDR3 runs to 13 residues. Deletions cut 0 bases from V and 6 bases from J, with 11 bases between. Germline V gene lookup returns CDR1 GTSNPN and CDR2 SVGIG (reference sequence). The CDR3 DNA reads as TGTGCCTGGAGTGTGGGACGGCACGATGGCTACACCTTC. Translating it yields CAWSVGRHDGYTF.

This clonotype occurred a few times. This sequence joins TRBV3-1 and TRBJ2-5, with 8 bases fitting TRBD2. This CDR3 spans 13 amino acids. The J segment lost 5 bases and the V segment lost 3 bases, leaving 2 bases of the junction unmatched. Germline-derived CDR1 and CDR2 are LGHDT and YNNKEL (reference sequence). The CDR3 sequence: CASSQRGEETQYF. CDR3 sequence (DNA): TGTGCCAGCAGCCAGCGGGGGGAGGAGACCCAGTACTTC.

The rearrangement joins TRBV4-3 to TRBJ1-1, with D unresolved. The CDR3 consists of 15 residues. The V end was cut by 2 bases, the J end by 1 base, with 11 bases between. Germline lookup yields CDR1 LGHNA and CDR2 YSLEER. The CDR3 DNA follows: TGCGCCAGCAGCCAACTCTCAGGAGGGAACACTGAAGCTTTCTTT. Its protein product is CASSQLSGGNTEAFF.